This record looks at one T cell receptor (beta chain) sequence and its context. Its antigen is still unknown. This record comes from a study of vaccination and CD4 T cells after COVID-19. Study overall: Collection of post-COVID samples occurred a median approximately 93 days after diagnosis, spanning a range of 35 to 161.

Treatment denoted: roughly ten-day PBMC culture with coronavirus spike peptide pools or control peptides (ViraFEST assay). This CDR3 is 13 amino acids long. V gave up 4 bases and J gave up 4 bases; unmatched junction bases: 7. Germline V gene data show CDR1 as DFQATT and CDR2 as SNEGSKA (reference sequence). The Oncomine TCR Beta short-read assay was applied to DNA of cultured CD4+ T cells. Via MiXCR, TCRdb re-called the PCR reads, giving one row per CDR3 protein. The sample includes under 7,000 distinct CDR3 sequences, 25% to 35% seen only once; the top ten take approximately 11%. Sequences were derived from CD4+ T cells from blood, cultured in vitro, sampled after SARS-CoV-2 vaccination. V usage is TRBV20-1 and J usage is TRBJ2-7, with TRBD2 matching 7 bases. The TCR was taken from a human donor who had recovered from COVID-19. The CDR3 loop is CSAKETSWYEQYF. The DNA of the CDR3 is TGCAGTGCTAAGGAGACTAGCTGGTACGAGCAGTACTTC.